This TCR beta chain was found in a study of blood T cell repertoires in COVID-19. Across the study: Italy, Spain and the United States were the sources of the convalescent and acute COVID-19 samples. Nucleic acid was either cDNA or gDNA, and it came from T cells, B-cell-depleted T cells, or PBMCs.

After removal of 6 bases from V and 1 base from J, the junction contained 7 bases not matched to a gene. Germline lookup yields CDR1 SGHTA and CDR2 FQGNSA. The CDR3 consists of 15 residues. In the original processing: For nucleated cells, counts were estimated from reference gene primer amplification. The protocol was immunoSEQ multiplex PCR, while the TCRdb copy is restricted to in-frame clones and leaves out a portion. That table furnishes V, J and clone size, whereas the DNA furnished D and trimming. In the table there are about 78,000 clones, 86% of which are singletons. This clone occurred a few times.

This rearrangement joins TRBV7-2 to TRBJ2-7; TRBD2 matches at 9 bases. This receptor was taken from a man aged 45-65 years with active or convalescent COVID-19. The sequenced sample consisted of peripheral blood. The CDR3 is CASSLSGGKSYEQYF. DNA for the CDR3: TGTGCCAGCAGTTTAAGCGGGGGGAAATCCTACGAGCAGTACTTC.